This T cell receptor beta chain was sequenced during a study of T cell clusters in autoimmune cytopenias. Overall study findings and caveats: The cluster-lack signature was not seen for secondary cytopenia versus chronic lymphocytic leukemia.

TRB was amplified from 250 ng of peripheral blood genomic DNA per sample. The CDR3 is 15 residues long. Germline V CDR1 and CDR2: ENHRY, SYGVKD. Multiplex touch-down PCR amplified TRB using TRB-A and TRB-B pools in one tube. TCRdb reworked the multiplex PCR reads into one entry per CDR3 protein, no DNA. The listing contains 6,200 or so distinct CDR3 sequences. Of note for this clonotype: What it binds is unknown.

The same sample was also used in a study of T cell repertoires in aging, cancer and after chemotherapy. As that study records: The full dataset contained several million TCR reads.

The chain recombines TRBV10-3 with TRBJ2-6; TCRdb's D call of TRBD1 is untestable without DNA. The sample taken for sequencing was peripheral blood. The source of this sequence is a human donor in good health. CDR3 sequence reads: CASSEGGAGANVLTF.